Each of the 14 T cell receptor beta chains below was sequenced from the same sample in a study of CD8 T cells in Susac syndrome. With random hexamers, reverse transcription was performed on roughly 0.5 to 1 ug of RNA. MiXCR, applied by TCRdb to the immunoSEQ multiplex PCR reads, yields one record per CDR3 protein. Here the sample spans 250,000 to 350,000 distinct CDR3 sequences, about 85% being singletons. Sequenced material: CD8+ T cells from PBMCs. These receptors were collected from a human donor with multiple sclerosis.

The V and J genes are TRBV25-1 and TRBJ2-5; D unresolved. Per germline, CDR1 MGHDK and CDR2 SYGVNS. V was shortened by 1 base and J by 0 bases, with 12 bases between the two germline ends. The CDR3 sequence is 16 residues long. Here the CDR3 DNA reads TGTGCCAGCAGTGAATCAGCTAACGGATACCAAGAGACCCAGTACTTC. Translating gives CASSESANGYQETQYF.

This chain joins TRBV5-4 and TRBJ2-7; the match to TRBD1 covers 8 bases. Germline V gives CDR1 SGHNT, CDR2 YYREEE (reference sequence). This CDR3 comprises 15 residues. V gave up 5 bases and J gave up 1 base; unmatched junction bases: 8. The CDR3 protein is CASSQGQGFSYEQYF. CDR3 nucleotides: TGTGCCAGCAGTCAAGGACAGGGCTTTTCCTACGAGCAGTACTTC. Complete variable domain (other parts from reference TRBV5-4 and TRBJ2-7): ETGVTQSPTHLIKTRGQQVTLRCSSQSGHNTVSWYQQALGQGPQFIFQYYREEENGRGNFPPRFSGLQFPNYSSELNVNALELDDSALYLCASSQGQGFSYEQYFGPGTRLTVT.

J is TRBJ2-7 and V is TRBV10-3, with 7 bases fitting TRBD1. Germline CDR1 and CDR2: ENHRY and SYGVKD. Trimming cost V 11 bases and J 7 bases; bases outside gene matches: 11. The CDR3 extends over 12 amino acids. The CDR3 bases are TGTGCCGTACAGGGGATCTCGGAAGAGCAGTACTTC. The encoded protein is CAVQGISEEQYF.

The chain joins TRBV10-3 to TRBJ2-7; 8 bases align to TRBD2. Trimming cost V 0 bases and J 0 bases; bases outside gene matches: 7. The CDR3 sequence is 17 residues long. Germline V gene lookup returns CDR1 ENHRY and CDR2 SYGVKD. CDR3 sequence reads: CAISESILAESSYEQYF. In DNA form, the CDR3 reads TGTGCCATCAGTGAGTCGATACTAGCGGAGAGCTCCTACGAGCAGTACTTC.

The CDR3 here is CASSQRPCQEDGYEQYF. The CDR3 nucleotides are TGCGCCAGCAGTCAAAGGCCCTGCCAGGAGGATGGTTACGAGCAGTACTTC. The genes are TRBV23-1 and TRBJ2-7; D may be TRBD2 (5 bases). TRBV23-1 is marked as an open reading frame, function uncertain. V shed 2 bases and J shed 4 bases, with 21 bases lying between them. The CDR3 runs to 17 residues.

The chain joins TRBV5-4 to TRBJ2-7; 12 bases map to TRBD2. There are 16 residues in the CDR3. Germline V lookup: CDR1 SGHNT, CDR2 YYREEE (reference sequence). The ends lost 4 bases at V and 4 bases at J; junction bases unmatched: 9. CDR3 sequence: CASSPRTSGDPYEQYF. CDR3 bases: TGTGCCAGCAGCCCGAGGACTAGCGGGGACCCATACGAGCAGTACTTC.

The J gene is TRBJ1-2, the V gene TRBV28, with 7 positions matching TRBD1. CDR1 and CDR2 from the germline V gene are MDHEN and SYDVKM. Trimming cost V 6 bases and J 7 bases; bases outside gene matches: 14. The CDR3 is 15 residues long. The CDR3: CASRQYRGFKLGYTF. The CDR3 DNA reads as TGTGCCAGCAGACAATACAGGGGTTTTAAGCTTGGCTACACCTTC.

The chain joins TRBV4-1 to TRBJ2-3, with a tentative D call TRBD2 (6 bases). Germline CDR1 and CDR2: MGHRA and YSYEKL. V was cut by 4 bases and J by 0 bases, with 14 bases left in between. There are 16 residues in the CDR3. The CDR3 DNA reads TGCGCCAGCAGCCCGGACGGGAGATACAGCACAGATACGCAGTATTTT. Its translation: CASSPDGRYSTDTQYF.

The CDR3 reads CASSWGSGDHQETQYF. As DNA, the CDR3 is TGTGCCAGCAGCTGGGGTAGCGGGGACCACCAAGAGACCCAGTACTTC. This chain connects TRBV13 to TRBJ2-5; TRBD2 aligns across 8 bases. V lost 4 bases, J lost 0 bases, and 7 bases stayed unmatched. The germline V gene encodes CDR1 PRHDT and CDR2 FYEKMQ (reference sequence). The CDR3 contains 16 residues. The full variable domain, in which reference TRBV13 and TRBJ2-5 provide the parts outside the CDR3, is AAGVIQSPRHLIKEKRETATLKCYPIPRHDTVYWYQQGPGQDPQFLISFYEKMQSDKGSIPDRFSAQQFSDYHSELNMSSLELGDSALYFCASSWGSGDHQETQYFGPGTRLLVL.

The V gene is TRBV12-3 or TRBV12-4, the J gene TRBJ1-5; 9 bases match TRBD1. The CDR3 contains 14 residues. With V trimmed by 5 bases and J by 5 bases, 4 bases remained unmatched. CDR3 loop: CASSTGTGYQPQHF. DNA of the CDR3: TGTGCCAGCAGTACAGGGACAGGGTATCAGCCCCAGCATTTT.

V and J are TRBV10-3 and TRBJ2-1; 9 bases agree with TRBD2. Germline-derived CDR1 and CDR2 are ENHRY and SYGVKD. After removal of 0 bases from V and 4 bases from J, the junction contained 10 bases not matched to a gene. The CDR3 contains 18 residues. The CDR3 DNA follows: TGTGCCATCAGTGAGTCGTTGGGACTAGCAGGACGTTACAATGAGCAGTTCTTC. Translation: CAISESLGLAGRYNEQFF.

The J gene is TRBJ2-1, the V gene TRBV27; TRBD1 matches at 7 bases. CDR3 length: 14 amino acids. V lost 7 bases to trimming and J lost 5 bases; unmatched junction nucleotides: 8. Germline loops: CDR1 MNHEY, CDR2 SMNVEV (reference sequence). CDR3 sequence (DNA): TGTGCCAGCACCCCCCCCCAGGGGGACAATGAGCAGTTCTTC. It is translated as CASTPPQGDNEQFF.

In DNA, the CDR3 is TGTGCCAGCAGACCTAGCGGGAGAAATGAGCAGTTCTTC. Translation: CASRPSGRNEQFF. The chain joins TRBV12-3 or TRBV12-4 to TRBJ2-1; 10 bases align to TRBD2. J was trimmed by 7 bases and V by 6 bases; bases with no gene match: 3. CDR3 length: 13 residues.

The chain recombines TRBV27 with TRBJ2-7, with D hard to call. CDR3 length: 15 residues. Trimming removed 8 bases from V and 1 base from J, with 18 bases in between. Germline CDR1 is MNHEY and CDR2 is SMNVEV (reference sequence). Here the CDR3 reads CASRPGGAPSYEQYF. DNA for the CDR3: TGTGCCAGCCGCCCCGGCGGAGCCCCTTCCTACGAGCAGTACTTC.